One sample yielded the 10 T cell receptor beta chains listed below, sequenced in a study of blood T cell repertoires in COVID-19. Clones were sequenced by immunoSEQ multiplex PCR, and TCRdb holds only the in-frame ones, with some missing. The sample yields 200,000 to 250,000 clones, approximately 82% seen once. The sequenced sample consisted of peripheral blood. These receptors all stem from a woman in her thirties or forties who had recovered from COVID-19.

This clone was observed a few times. The rearrangement uses TRBV11-2 and TRBJ1-5; 7 nucleotides align to TRBD1. This CDR3 comprises 15 residues. Germline-derived CDR1 and CDR2 are SGHAT and FQNNGV. After removal of 0 bases from V and 5 bases from J, the junction contained 4 bases not matched to a gene. CDR3 sequence (DNA): TGTGCCAGCAGCTTAGAGGCAGGGGGGTATCAGCCCCAGCATTTT. It codes for CASSLEAGGYQPQHF.

This clone has just a few counts. The V call is TRBV29-1, the J call TRBJ1-1, with a possible D match to TRBD1 (6 bases). The CDR3 consists of 13 residues. V was trimmed by 4 bases and J by 3 bases, leaving 12 bases between them. Per the germline V gene, CDR1 is SQVTM and CDR2 is ANQGSEA. The CDR3 coding sequence is TGCAGCGTTGCCACAGGGCCGGACACTGAAGCTTTCTTT. The encoded protein is CSVATGPDTEAFF. Filled out from reference TRBV29-1 and TRBJ1-1, the complete variable domain reads SAVISQKPSRDICQRGTSLTIQCQVDSQVTMMFWYRQQPGQSLTLIATANQGSEATYESGFVIDKFPISRPNLTFSTLTVSNMSPEDSSIYLCSVATGPDTEAFFGQGTRLTVV.

J is TRBJ2-3 and V is TRBV7-2; D unclear. CDR3 length: 14 residues. The V end lost 5 bases, the J end lost 2 bases, and 11 bases lay between the germline ends. The germline CDR1 and CDR2 sequences are SGHTA and FQGNSA. The CDR3 loop reads CASSPRWATDTQYF. The DNA of the CDR3 is TGTGCCAGCAGCCCCAGATGGGCCACAGATACGCAGTATTTT. The full variable domain, rest sourced from reference TRBV7-2 and TRBJ2-3, is GAGVSQSPSNKVTEKGKDVELRCDPISGHTALYWYRQSLGQGLEFLIYFQGNSAPDKSGLPSDRFSAERTGGSVSTLTIQRTQQEDSAVYLCASSPRWATDTQYFGPGTRLTVL.

V usage is TRBV6-5 and J usage is TRBJ2-7; D possibly corresponds to TRBD1 (5 bases). Trimming left V 2 bases short and J 5 bases short, with 13 bases between. The length of the CDR3 is 14 residues. The germline V gene encodes CDR1 MNHEY and CDR2 SVGAGI. CDR3 DNA: TGTGCCAGCAGTTACAACCTTAGGGGCAACGAGCAGTACTTC. Protein product: CASSYNLRGNEQYF.

The chain has TRBV28 and TRBJ1-4; 8 bases agree with TRBD1. The V segment lost 6 bases and the J segment 6 bases; nucleotides outside the gene matches: 3. The CDR3 length is 13 residues. The germline V gene encodes CDR1 MDHEN and CDR2 SYDVKM. The CDR3 loop is CASRGQGYEKLFF. For the CDR3, the DNA is TGTGCCAGCAGAGGACAGGGATATGAAAAACTGTTTTTT.

The chain links TRBV10-3 to TRBJ2-3, with 8 nucleotides matching TRBD2. Germline values: CDR1 ENHRY, CDR2 SYGVKD. The CDR3 spans 17 residues. With 3 bases clipped from V and 0 bases from J, the junction kept 8 bases outside the gene matches. In DNA form, the CDR3 reads TGTGCCATCAGTGAAGCGGGGGCGAACCCTAGCACAGATACGCAGTATTTT. Protein product: CAISEAGANPSTDTQYF.

The chain is built from TRBV7-3 and TRBJ1-6, with D tentatively TRBD1 (6 bases). Trimming took off 6 bases at V and 7 bases at J, with 10 bases between the two ends. This CDR3 is built from 13 residues. Germline assignment: CDR1 SGHTA and CDR2 FQGTGA. The CDR3 spells CASSYRENSPLHF. CDR3 nucleotide sequence: TGTGCCAGCAGTTACAGGGAGAATTCACCCCTCCACTTT.

The V gene is TRBV18, the J gene TRBJ1-1; D remains unclear. There are 13 residues in the CDR3. V was clipped by 6 bases and J by 0 bases, with 8 bases between them. Per germline, CDR1 KGHSH and CDR2 LQKENI. The CDR3, as DNA: TGTGCCAGCTCGGGCGGGATGAACACTGAAGCTTTCTTT. It codes for CASSGGMNTEAFF.

The genes are TRBV11-3 and TRBJ2-1; the match to TRBD1 covers 9 bases. The germline V gene encodes CDR1 SGHNT and CDR2 YENEEA. With 5 bases clipped from V and 6 bases from J, the junction kept 8 bases outside the gene matches. The CDR3 is 15 residues long. In DNA form, the CDR3 reads TGTGCCAGCAGCCCCCGGGACAGGGTTTTCAATGAGCAGTTCTTC. The encoded protein is CASSPRDRVFNEQFF.

The genes are TRBV12-3 or TRBV12-4 and TRBJ2-5; no clear D gene. The CDR3 spans 11 residues. Trimming cost V 6 bases and J 5 bases, with 7 bases left between them. The DNA of the CDR3 is TGTGCCAGCAGCCATAGCGAGACCCAGTACTTC. Protein sequence: CASSHSETQYF.